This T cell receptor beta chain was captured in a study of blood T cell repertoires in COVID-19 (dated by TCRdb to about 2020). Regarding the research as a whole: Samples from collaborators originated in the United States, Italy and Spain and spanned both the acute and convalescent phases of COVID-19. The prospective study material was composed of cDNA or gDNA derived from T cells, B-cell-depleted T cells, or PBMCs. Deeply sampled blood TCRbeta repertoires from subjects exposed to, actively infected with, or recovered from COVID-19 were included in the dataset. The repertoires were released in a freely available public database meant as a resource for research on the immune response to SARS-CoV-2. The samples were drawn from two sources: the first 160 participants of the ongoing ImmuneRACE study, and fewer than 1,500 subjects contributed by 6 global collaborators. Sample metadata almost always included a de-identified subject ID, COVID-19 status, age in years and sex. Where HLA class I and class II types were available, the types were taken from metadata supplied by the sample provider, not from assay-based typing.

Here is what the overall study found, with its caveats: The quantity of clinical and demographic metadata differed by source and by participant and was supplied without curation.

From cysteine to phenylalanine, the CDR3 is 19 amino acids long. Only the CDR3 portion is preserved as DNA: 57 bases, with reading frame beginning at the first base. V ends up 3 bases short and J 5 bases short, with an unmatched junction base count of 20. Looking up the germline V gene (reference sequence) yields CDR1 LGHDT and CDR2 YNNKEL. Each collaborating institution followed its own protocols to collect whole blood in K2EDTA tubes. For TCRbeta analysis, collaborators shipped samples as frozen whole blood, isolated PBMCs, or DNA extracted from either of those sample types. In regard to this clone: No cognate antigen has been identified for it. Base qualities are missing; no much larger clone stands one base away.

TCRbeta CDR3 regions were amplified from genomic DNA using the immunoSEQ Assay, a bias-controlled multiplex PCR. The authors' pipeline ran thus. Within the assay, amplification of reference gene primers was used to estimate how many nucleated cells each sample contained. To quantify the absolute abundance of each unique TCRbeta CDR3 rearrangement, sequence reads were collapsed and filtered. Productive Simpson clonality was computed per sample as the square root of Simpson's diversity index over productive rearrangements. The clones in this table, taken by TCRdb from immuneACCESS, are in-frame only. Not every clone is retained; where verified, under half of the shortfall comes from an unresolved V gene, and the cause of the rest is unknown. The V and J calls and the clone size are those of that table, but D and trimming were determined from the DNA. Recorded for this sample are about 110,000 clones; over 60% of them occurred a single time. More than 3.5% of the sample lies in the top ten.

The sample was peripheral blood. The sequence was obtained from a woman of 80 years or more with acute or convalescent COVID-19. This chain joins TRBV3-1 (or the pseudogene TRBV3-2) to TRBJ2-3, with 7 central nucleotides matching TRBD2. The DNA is TGTGCCAGCAGCCAGGATCAGGGACTACGGTATTCCGCGAAAGATACGCAGTATTTT. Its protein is CASSQDQGLRYSAKDTQYF.